These 26 T cell receptor beta chains came from one sample sequenced in a study of beta chain features in type 1 diabetes. Which antigens these TCRs recognize remains unknown. Findings and caveats of the study: Among patients with Type 1 diabetes, TCRB CDR3s were moderately but significantly shorter in every one of the four CD4+ subsets.

The authors reverse transcribed all of the isolated RNA, so sequencing captured expressed TCRB transcripts. Some clones are missing from TCRdb's copy, which holds only in-frame ones; the method was immunoSEQ multiplex PCR. The table lists some 660,000 clones, about 14% of them singletons. The sequencing input was naive CD4+ T cells from blood. The source is a man aged 18-30 years with type 1 diabetes.

The chain couples TRBV7-6 to TRBJ1-2; D uncertain. Germline V CDR1 and CDR2: SGHVS, FNYEAQ. This CDR3 is 12 amino acids long. V gave up 10 bases and J gave up 1 base, with 10 bases separating them. The CDR3, as DNA: TGTGCCACTTCCTCGTTTAACTATGGCTACACCTTC. Its protein product is CATSSFNYGYTF.

The J gene is TRBJ2-3, the V gene TRBV29-1; D is undetermined. The CDR3 has 13 amino acids. Deletions cut 3 bases from V and 1 base from J, with 8 bases between. Looked up from germline, CDR1 is SQVTM and CDR2 is ANQGSEA. Here the CDR3 DNA reads TGCAGCGTTGATATCGGAGGCACAGATACGCAGTATTTT. It specifies CSVDIGGTDTQYF.

V gene TRBV18 combines with J gene TRBJ2-1, with D maybe TRBD2 (5 bases). This CDR3 has 13 residues. Germline V gene lookup returns CDR1 KGHSH and CDR2 LQKENI. Trimming cost V 0 bases and J 8 bases, with 8 bases left between them. CDR3 loop: CASSPPPRDEQFF. CDR3 sequence (DNA): TGTGCCAGCTCACCACCACCGAGGGATGAGCAGTTCTTC. The whole variable domain, remainder taken from reference TRBV18 and TRBJ2-1, is NAGVMQNPRHLVRRRGQEARLRCSPMKGHSHVYWYRQLPEEGLKFMVYLQKENIIDESGMPKERFSAEFPKEGPSILRIQQVVRGDSAAYFCASSPPPRDEQFFGPGTRLTVL.

V and J are TRBV10-3 and TRBJ2-1, with D unclear. Per germline, CDR1 ENHRY and CDR2 SYGVKD. Trimming left V 9 bases short and J 0 bases short, with 9 bases between. The length of the CDR3 is 13 residues. The CDR3 DNA reads TGTGCCATAGCCGCGAGCTCCTACAATGAGCAGTTCTTC. Protein product: CAIAASSYNEQFF.

The table lists this clone with a few counts. The chain joins TRBV30 to TRBJ2-1; 10 bases map to TRBD2. Germline assignment: CDR1 GTSNPN and CDR2 SVGIG (reference sequence). V lost 0 bases and J lost 4; bases outside the gene matches: 3. CDR3 length equals 15 residues. The DNA of the CDR3 is TGTGCCTGGAGTGTAGGACTAGCGGTTTACAATGAGCAGTTCTTC. Translating gives CAWSVGLAVYNEQFF.

The V gene is TRBV6-6, the J gene TRBJ1-2; D is unresolved. CDR1 MNHNY and CDR2 SVGAGI come from the germline V gene (reference sequence). V gave up 0 bases and J gave up 7 bases, with 12 bases separating them. The CDR3 runs 14 residues. In nucleotides, the CDR3 is TGTGCCAGCAGTTACTCGCTCCGCCTTGGTGGCTACACCTTC. It translates to CASSYSLRLGGYTF.

The J gene is TRBJ2-7, the V gene TRBV18, with D perhaps being TRBD1 or TRBD2 (5 bases each). CDR3 length: 16 amino acids. V lost 2 bases to trimming and J lost 0 bases, with 14 bases between them. CDR1 and CDR2 from the germline V gene are KGHSH and LQKENI. CDR3 DNA sequence: TGTGCCAGCTCACCATTCAGAGGGGCGAGCTCCTACGAGCAGTACTTC. Encoded protein: CASSPFRGASSYEQYF.

The rearrangement joins TRBV30 to TRBJ1-1, with D possibly TRBD1 on 6 matching bases. With 1 base removed from V and 5 bases from J, the gap between germline ends came to 8 bases. CDR1 and CDR2 from the germline V gene are GTSNPN and SVGIG (reference sequence). The CDR3 totals 12 residues. In nucleotides, the CDR3 is TGTGCCTGGAGTGACAGGGTTACTGAAGCTTTCTTT. As protein: CAWSDRVTEAFF.

The sample holds a few counts of this clone. The chain is built from TRBV9 and TRBJ2-1; 9 nucleotides line up with TRBD2. The trim removed 4 bases at V and 6 bases at J, leaving 11 bases unmatched. The CDR3 sequence is 16 residues long. Germline assignment: CDR1 SGDLS and CDR2 YYNGEE. The CDR3 sequence: CASSPSQLAGSNEQFF. In nucleotides, the CDR3 is TGTGCCAGCAGCCCCTCCCAGCTAGCGGGGAGCAATGAGCAGTTCTTC.

This clone has only a few counts. CDR3 loop: CASIYQLGQASYEQYF. CDR3 coding DNA: TGTGCCAGCATATATCAACTCGGACAGGCTTCCTACGAGCAGTACTTC. The chain carries TRBV2 and TRBJ2-7; TRBD1 aligns across 7 bases. With 7 bases clipped from V and 1 base from J, the junction kept 13 bases outside the gene matches. Looked up from germline, CDR1 is SNHLY and CDR2 is FYNNEI. The CDR3 is 16 residues long.

This clone was seen a handful of times. The V gene is TRBV7-2, the J gene TRBJ2-5; TRBD2 matches 12 bases. The CDR3 consists of 15 residues. V lost 5 bases to trimming and J lost 7 bases; unmatched junction nucleotides: 8. The V gene's germline CDR1 is SGHTA and CDR2 FQGNSA. CDR3 region: CASSPSGRAGVTQYF. The CDR3 nucleotides read TGTGCCAGCAGCCCTAGCGGGAGGGCCGGTGTGACCCAGTACTTC.

This clone was counted ten times or more. The chain joins TRBV14 to TRBJ2-1; 7 bases agree with TRBD2. The trim removed 4 bases at V and 4 bases at J, leaving 10 bases unmatched. Per the germline V gene, CDR1 is SGHDN and CDR2 is FVKESK. The length of the CDR3 is 16 residues. The CDR3 sequence: CASSPGGAGPYNEQFF. The CDR3 bases are TGTGCCAGCAGCCCCGGAGGAGCGGGGCCGTACAATGAGCAGTTCTTC.

This chain connects TRBV7-2 to TRBJ2-3; D gene uncertain. V was trimmed by 6 bases and J by 0 bases, leaving 4 bases between them. Germline V gene data show CDR1 as SGHTA and CDR2 as FQGNSA. This CDR3 spans 12 amino acids. CDR3 sequence: CASRRSTDTQYF. CDR3 nucleotides: TGTGCCAGCAGGCGGAGCACAGATACGCAGTATTTT.

The chain combines TRBV7-2 with TRBJ2-1; 11 bases line up with TRBD2. The V gene's germline CDR1 is SGHTA and CDR2 FQGNSA. CDR3 size: 15 residues. Trimming removed 3 bases from V and 3 bases from J; junction bases left unmatched: 1. CDR3 protein: CASSFSGGDYNEQFF. The CDR3 DNA reads TGTGCCAGCAGCTTTAGCGGGGGGGACTACAATGAGCAGTTCTTC.

The rearrangement links TRBV27 to TRBJ2-7; 9 bases map to TRBD1. The J segment lost 2 bases and the V segment lost 5 bases, leaving 7 bases of the junction unmatched. This CDR3 has 15 residues. Germline values: CDR1 MNHEY, CDR2 SMNVEV (reference sequence). The CDR3 bases are TGTGCCAGCAGTCGGACAGGGGTTAACGCCTACGAGCAGTACTTC. Its protein product is CASSRTGVNAYEQYF.

The sample holds many counts of this clone. The chain recombines TRBV7-9 with TRBJ2-4, with D uncertain. Trimming stripped 3 bases from V and 5 bases from J, with 8 bases between. The CDR3 has 13 residues. Per the germline V gene, CDR1 is SEHNR and CDR2 is FQNEAQ (reference sequence). This CDR3 is CASSFRTENIQYF. The CDR3 DNA is TGTGCCAGCAGCTTCAGGACCGAAAACATTCAGTACTTC.

The CDR3 loop reads CASSLKVGPGTQYF. CDR3 sequence (DNA): TGTGCCAGCAGTTTAAAAGTGGGCCCCGGGACCCAGTACTTC. The genes are TRBV27 and TRBJ2-5; no clear D gene. The germline V and J ends were trimmed by 2 bases and 7 bases, with 14 bases remaining between them. CDR1 and CDR2 (germline): MNHEY, SMNVEV (reference sequence). This CDR3 has 14 residues.

J is TRBJ2-2 and V is TRBV11-3, with D possibly matching TRBD2 (6 bases). The CDR3 is 15 amino acids. V lost 6 bases, J lost 2 bases, and 13 bases lay in between. Germline V lookup: CDR1 SGHNT, CDR2 YENEEA. The DNA for the CDR3 is TGTGCCAGCAGGGAGGGACGGAGTAACACCGGGGAGCTGTTTTTT. The encoded protein is CASREGRSNTGELFF. The whole variable domain, filled in from reference TRBV11-3 and TRBJ2-2, reads EAGVVQSPRYKIIEKKQPVAFWCNPISGHNTLYWYLQNLGQGPELLIRYENEEAVDDSQLPKDRFSAERLKGVDSTLKIQPAELGDSAVYLCASREGRSNTGELFFGEGSRLTVL.

This clone was found a few times. The chain links TRBV30 to TRBJ2-1; 10 bases match TRBD2. The CDR3 loop spans 15 amino acids. V lost 2 bases to trimming and J lost 7 bases; unmatched junction nucleotides: 8. Germline assignment: CDR1 GTSNPN and CDR2 SVGIG (reference sequence). The CDR3 reads CAWSWSGRAKNEQFF. The CDR3 region has the DNA TGTGCCTGGAGTTGGAGCGGGAGGGCCAAGAATGAGCAGTTCTTC. Looking up the rest from reference TRBV30 and TRBJ2-1 gives the full variable domain: SQTIHQWPATLVQPVGSPLSLECTVEGTSNPNLYWYRQAAGRGLQLLFYSVGIGQISSEVPQNLSASRPQDRQFILSSKKLLLSDSGFYLCAWSWSGRAKNEQFFGPGTRLTVL.

This clone was counted only a few times. The V call is TRBV14, the J call TRBJ1-1, with unresolved D. V lost 0 bases and J 4 bases, leaving 6 bases between the germline ends. The CDR3 is 13 amino acids. Germline CDR1 SGHDN, CDR2 FVKESK. The CDR3 DNA reads TGTGCCAGCAGCCAAGATCGGGGCACTGAAGCTTTCTTT. Translating gives CASSQDRGTEAFF.

This clone turned up a few times. The J gene is TRBJ1-2, the V gene TRBV6-5, with 7 bases identical to TRBD1. This CDR3 contains 13 residues. Germline V gene data show CDR1 as MNHEY and CDR2 as SVGAGI. Losses at the gene ends were 7 bases for V and 3 bases for J; bases not matched to a gene: 5. Here the CDR3 reads CASTRDSHYGYTF. The DNA of the CDR3 is TGTGCCAGCACCCGGGACAGTCACTATGGCTACACCTTC.

The rearrangement joins TRBV28 to TRBJ2-7, with a possible D match to TRBD2 (6 bases). CDR1 and CDR2 (germline): MDHEN, SYDVKM. Trimming cost V 6 bases and J 7 bases, with 16 bases left between them. CDR3 length equals 13 residues. The CDR3 DNA reads TGTGCCAGCAGCTCTAGCGTCAGGATTGAGCAGTACTTC. Translated: CASSSSVRIEQYF. Full variable domain (outside the CDR3, taken from reference TRBV28 and TRBJ2-7): DVKVTQSSRYLVKRTGEKVFLECVQDMDHENMFWYRQDPGLGLRLIYFSYDVKMKEKGDIPEGYSVSREKKERFSLILESASTNQTSMYLCASSSSVRIEQYFGPGTRLTVT.

The rearrangement uses TRBV7-9 and TRBJ1-2; weak D call: TRBD1 (5 bases). The V end was cut by 2 bases, the J end by 10 bases, with 17 bases between. Germline CDR1 SEHNR, CDR2 FQNEAQ (reference sequence). This CDR3 has 14 residues. The CDR3 nucleotides are TGTGCCAGCAGCTTACCGGGACGGAGCGTGCACTACACCTTC. Protein: CASSLPGRSVHYTF.

The chain combines TRBV7-9 with TRBJ2-5; D may be TRBD1 (6 bases). Trimming removed 5 bases at V and 1 base at J, with 14 bases between. The CDR3 sequence is 15 residues long. CDR1 is SEHNR, CDR2 FQNEAQ, per germline (reference sequence). The CDR3 DNA reads as TGTGCCAGCAGCCCCCAGGGGCCCTTCCAAGAGACCCAGTACTTC. Translated: CASSPQGPFQETQYF.

This chain connects TRBV4-1 to TRBJ2-2, with TRBD1 identical over 9 bases. V lost 5 bases to trimming and J lost 7 bases; unmatched junction nucleotides: 11. The CDR3 consists of 16 residues. Germline V gene sequence: CDR1 MGHRA, CDR2 YSYEKL. The CDR3 coding sequence is TGCGCCAGCAGCATACCACCGGGACAGGGAGTCGGGGAGCTGTTTTTT. Amino acid sequence: CASSIPPGQGVGELFF.

This clone came up a few times. The CDR3 protein is CASSLEGLVTGELFF. The DNA of the CDR3 is TGTGCCAGCAGCTTAGAGGGGCTTGTTACCGGGGAGCTGTTTTTT. The chain recombines TRBV11-1 with TRBJ2-2; D perhaps matches TRBD1 (5 bases). V was trimmed by 1 base and J by 5 bases, leaving 11 bases between them. Germline loops: CDR1 SGHAT, CDR2 FQDESV (reference sequence). The CDR3 is 15 amino acids.